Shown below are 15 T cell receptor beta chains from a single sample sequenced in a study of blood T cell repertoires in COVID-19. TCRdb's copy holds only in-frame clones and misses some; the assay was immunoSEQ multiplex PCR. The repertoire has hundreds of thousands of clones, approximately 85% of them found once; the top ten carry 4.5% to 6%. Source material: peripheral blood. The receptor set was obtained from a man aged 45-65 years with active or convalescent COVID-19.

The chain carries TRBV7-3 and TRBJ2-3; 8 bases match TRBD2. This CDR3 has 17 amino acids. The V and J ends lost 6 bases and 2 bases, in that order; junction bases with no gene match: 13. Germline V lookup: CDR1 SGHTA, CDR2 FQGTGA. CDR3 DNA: TGTGCCAGCAGTCCAGGAGGTAGCGGGATTTTCACAGATACGCAGTATTTT. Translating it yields CASSPGGSGIFTDTQYF. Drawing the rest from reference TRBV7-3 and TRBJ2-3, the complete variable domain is GAGVSQTPSNKVTEKGKYVELRCDPISGHTALYWYRQSLGQGPEFLIYFQGTGAADDSGLPNDRFFAVRPEGSVSTLKIQRTERGDSAVYLCASSPGGSGIFTDTQYFGPGTRLTVL.

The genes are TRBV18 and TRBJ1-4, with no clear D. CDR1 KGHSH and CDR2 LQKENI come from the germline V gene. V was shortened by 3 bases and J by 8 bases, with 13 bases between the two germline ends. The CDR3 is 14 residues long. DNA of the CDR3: TGTGCCAGCTCACCCCAGTACAGCCGGGAAAAACTGTTTTTT. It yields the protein CASSPQYSREKLFF. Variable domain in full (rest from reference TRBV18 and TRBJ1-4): NAGVMQNPRHLVRRRGQEARLRCSPMKGHSHVYWYRQLPEEGLKFMVYLQKENIIDESGMPKERFSAEFPKEGPSILRIQQVVRGDSAAYFCASSPQYSREKLFFGSGTQLSVL.

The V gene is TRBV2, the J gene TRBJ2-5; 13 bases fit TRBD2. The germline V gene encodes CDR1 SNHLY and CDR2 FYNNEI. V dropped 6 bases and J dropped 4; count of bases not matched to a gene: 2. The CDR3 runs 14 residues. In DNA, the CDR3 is TGTGCCAGCAGGGGACTAGCGGGACGAGAGACCCAGTACTTC. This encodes CASRGLAGRETQYF. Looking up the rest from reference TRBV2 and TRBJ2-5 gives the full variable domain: EPEVTQTPSHQVTQMGQEVILRCVPISNHLYFYWYRQILGQKVEFLVSFYNNEISEKSEIFDDQFSVERPDGSNFTLKIRSTKLEDSAMYFCASRGLAGRETQYFGPGTRLLVL.

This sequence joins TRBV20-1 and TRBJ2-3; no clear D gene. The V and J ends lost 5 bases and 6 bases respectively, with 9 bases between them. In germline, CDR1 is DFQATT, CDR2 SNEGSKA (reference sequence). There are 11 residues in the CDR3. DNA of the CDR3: TGCAGTGCTGAACTAAGCGATACGCAGTATTTT. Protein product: CSAELSDTQYF.

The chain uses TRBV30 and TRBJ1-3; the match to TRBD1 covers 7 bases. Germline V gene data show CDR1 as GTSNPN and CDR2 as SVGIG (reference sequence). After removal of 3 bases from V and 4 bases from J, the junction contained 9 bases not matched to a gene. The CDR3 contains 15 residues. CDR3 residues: CAWRRRGQAGNTIYF. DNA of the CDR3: TGTGCCTGGAGACGAAGGGGGCAGGCGGGAAACACCATATATTTT.

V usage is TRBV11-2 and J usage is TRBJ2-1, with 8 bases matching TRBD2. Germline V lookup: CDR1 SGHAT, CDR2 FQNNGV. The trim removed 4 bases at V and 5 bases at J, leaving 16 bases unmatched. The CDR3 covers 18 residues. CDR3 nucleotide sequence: TGTGCCAGCAGCTCTTTAGGTGGGGGTTCACTAGCGGACAATGAGCAGTTCTTC. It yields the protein CASSSLGGGSLADNEQFF.

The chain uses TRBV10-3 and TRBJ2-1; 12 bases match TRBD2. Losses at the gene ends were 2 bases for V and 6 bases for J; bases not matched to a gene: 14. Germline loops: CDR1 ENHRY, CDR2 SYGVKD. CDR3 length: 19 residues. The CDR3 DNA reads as TGTGCCATCAGTGAGACTAGCGGGAGGTTAAGGGACTCGGGCAATGAGCAGTTCTTC. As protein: CAISETSGRLRDSGNEQFF.

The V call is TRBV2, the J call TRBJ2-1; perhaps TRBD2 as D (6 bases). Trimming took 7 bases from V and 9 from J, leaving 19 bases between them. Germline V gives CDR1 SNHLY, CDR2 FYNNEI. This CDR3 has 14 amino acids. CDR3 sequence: CASNKGAAGSEQFF. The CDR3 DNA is TGTGCCAGCAACAAAGGAGCTGCCGGGAGTGAGCAGTTCTTC.

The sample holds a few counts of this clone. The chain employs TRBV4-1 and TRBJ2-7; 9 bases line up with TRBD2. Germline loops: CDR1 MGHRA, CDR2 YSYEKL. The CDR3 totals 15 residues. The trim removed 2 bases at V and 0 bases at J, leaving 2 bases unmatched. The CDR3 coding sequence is TGCGCCAGCAGCCAACTAGCGGGACCCTCCTACGAGCAGTACTTC. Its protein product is CASSQLAGPSYEQYF.

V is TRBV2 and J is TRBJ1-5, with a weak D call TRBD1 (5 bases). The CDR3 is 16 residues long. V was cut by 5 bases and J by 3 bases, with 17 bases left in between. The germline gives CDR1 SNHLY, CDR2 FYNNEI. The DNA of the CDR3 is TGTGCCAGCAGTTCCCCTCCGGGGACTATCAATCAGCCCCAGCATTTT. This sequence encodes CASSSPPGTINQPQHF.

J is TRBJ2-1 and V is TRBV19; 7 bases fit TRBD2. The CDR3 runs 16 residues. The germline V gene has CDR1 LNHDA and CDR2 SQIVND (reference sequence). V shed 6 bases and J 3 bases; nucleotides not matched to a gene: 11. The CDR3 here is CASSPGLLEFYNEQFF. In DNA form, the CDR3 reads TGTGCCAGTAGCCCGGGACTACTTGAATTCTACAATGAGCAGTTCTTC.

The CDR3 spells CASSTSYEQYF. DNA for the CDR3: TGTGCCAGCTCAACATCCTACGAGCAGTACTTC. The genes are TRBV28 and TRBJ2-7; no definite D call. The V end was cut by 8 bases, the J end by 1 base, with 6 bases between. The CDR3 covers 11 residues. CDR1 is MDHEN and CDR2 is SYDVKM in the germline V gene. The whole variable domain, filled in from reference TRBV28 and TRBJ2-7, reads DVKVTQSSRYLVKRTGEKVFLECVQDMDHENMFWYRQDPGLGLRLIYFSYDVKMKEKGDIPEGYSVSREKKERFSLILESASTNQTSMYLCASSTSYEQYFGPGTRLTVT.

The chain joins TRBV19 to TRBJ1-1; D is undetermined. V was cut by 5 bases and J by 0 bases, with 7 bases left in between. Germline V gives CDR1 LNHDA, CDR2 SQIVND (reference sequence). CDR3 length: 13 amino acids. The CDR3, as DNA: TGTGCCAGTAGTCCCCAGGTGAACACTGAAGCTTTCTTT. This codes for CASSPQVNTEAFF. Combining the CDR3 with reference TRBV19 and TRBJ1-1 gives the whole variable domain DGGITQSPKYLFRKEGQNVTLSCEQNLNHDAMYWYRQDPGQGLRLIYYSQIVNDFQKGDIAEGYSVSREKKESFPLTVTSAQKNPTAFYLCASSPQVNTEAFFGQGTRLTVV.

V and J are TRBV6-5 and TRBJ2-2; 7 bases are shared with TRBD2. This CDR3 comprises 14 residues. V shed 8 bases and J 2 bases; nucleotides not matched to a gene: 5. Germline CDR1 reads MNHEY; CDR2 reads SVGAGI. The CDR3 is CASRAGDNTGELFF. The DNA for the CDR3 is TGTGCCAGCCGGGCGGGAGATAACACCGGGGAGCTGTTTTTT.

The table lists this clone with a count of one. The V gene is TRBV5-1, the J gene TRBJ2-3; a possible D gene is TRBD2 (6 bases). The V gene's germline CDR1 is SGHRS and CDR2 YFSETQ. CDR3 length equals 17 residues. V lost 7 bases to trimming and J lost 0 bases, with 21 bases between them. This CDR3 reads CASAPGLAEFSTDTQYF. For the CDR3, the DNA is TGCGCCAGCGCCCCTGGGTTAGCGGAGTTTAGCACAGATACGCAGTATTTT.